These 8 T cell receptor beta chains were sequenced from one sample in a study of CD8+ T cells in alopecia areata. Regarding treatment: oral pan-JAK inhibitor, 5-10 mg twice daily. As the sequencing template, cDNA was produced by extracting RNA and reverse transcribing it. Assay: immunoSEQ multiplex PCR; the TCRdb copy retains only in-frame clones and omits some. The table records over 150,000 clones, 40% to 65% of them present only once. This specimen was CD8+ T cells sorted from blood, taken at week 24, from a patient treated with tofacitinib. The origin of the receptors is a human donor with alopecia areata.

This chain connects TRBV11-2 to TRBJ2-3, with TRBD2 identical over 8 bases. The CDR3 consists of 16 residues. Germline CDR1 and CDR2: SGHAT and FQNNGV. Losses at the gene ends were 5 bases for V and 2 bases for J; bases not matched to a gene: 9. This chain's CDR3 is CASSALGSGVTDTQYF. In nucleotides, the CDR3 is TGTGCCAGCAGCGCCCTGGGTAGCGGGGTCACAGATACGCAGTATTTT.

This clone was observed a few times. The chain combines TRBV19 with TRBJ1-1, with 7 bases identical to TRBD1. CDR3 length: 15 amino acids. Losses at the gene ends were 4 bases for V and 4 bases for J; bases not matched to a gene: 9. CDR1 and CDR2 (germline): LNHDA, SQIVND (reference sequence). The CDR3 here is CASSNLRDSGTEAFF. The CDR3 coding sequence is TGTGCCAGTAGTAATTTGCGGGACAGCGGCACTGAAGCTTTCTTT.

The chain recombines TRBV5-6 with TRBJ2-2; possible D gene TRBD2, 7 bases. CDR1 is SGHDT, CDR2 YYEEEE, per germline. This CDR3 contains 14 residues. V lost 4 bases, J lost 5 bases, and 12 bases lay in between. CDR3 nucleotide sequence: TGTGCCAGCAGCCAACAGGGAGGGACCGGGGAGCTGTTTTTT. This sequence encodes CASSQQGGTGELFF.

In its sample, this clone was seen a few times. As DNA, the CDR3 is TGCAGCGTTCCCGACTCGGACAGGGGAGGCGAAAAACTGTTTTTT. It specifies CSVPDSDRGGEKLFF. The gene calls are TRBV29-1 and TRBJ1-4; 9 bases are a match to TRBD1. The V and J ends lost 5 bases and 8 bases, in that order; junction bases with no gene match: 12. The CDR3 contains 15 residues. The germline V gene has CDR1 SQVTM and CDR2 ANQGSEA. Variable domain in full (rest from reference TRBV29-1 and TRBJ1-4): SAVISQKPSRDICQRGTSLTIQCQVDSQVTMMFWYRQQPGQSLTLIATANQGSEATYESGFVIDKFPISRPNLTFSTLTVSNMSPEDSSIYLCSVPDSDRGGEKLFFGSGTQLSVL.

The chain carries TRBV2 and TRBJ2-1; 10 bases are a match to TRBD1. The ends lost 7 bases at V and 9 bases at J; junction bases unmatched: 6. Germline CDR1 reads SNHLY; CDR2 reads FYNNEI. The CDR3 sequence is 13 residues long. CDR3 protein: CASKDRGGVEQFF. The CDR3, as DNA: TGTGCCAGCAAGGACAGGGGGGGCGTTGAGCAGTTCTTC.

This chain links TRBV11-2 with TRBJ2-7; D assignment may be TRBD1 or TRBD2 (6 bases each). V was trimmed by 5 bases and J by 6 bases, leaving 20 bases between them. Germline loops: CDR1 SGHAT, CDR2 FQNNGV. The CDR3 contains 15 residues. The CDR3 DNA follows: TGTGCCAGCAGCCCGCCAGGGGCCGGGGGCGGCGAGCAGTACTTC. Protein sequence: CASSPPGAGGGEQYF.

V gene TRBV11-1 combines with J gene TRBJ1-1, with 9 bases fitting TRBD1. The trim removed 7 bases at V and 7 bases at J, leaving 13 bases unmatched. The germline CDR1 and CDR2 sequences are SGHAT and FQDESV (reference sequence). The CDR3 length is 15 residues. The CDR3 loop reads CASTGQGSVLGEAFF. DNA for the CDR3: TGTGCCAGCACCGGACAGGGGAGCGTTTTGGGTGAAGCTTTCTTT.

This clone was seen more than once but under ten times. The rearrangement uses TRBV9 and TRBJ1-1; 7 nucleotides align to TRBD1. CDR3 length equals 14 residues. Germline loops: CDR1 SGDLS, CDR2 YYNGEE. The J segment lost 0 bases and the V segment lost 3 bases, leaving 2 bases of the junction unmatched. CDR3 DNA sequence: TGTGCCAGCAGCGAACAGGGGTTGAACACTGAAGCTTTCTTT. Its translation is CASSEQGLNTEAFF.